These T cell receptor beta chains were read from a single sample in a study of OX40 agonist ivuxolimab in advanced cancers. Method: immunoSEQ multiplex PCR; TCRdb's copy keeps in-frame clones and lacks some. The top ten hold 20% to 25% of the sample, which has tens of thousands of clones, approximately 81% seen once. The sample consisted of CD4+ or CD8+ T cells sorted from blood, taken in a trial of the OX40 agonist ivuxolimab. Source of these receptors: an adult with an advanced solid tumor such as melanoma, head and neck, liver or kidney cancer. CDR3s include the opening cysteine and the closing phenylalanine or tryptophan. A D gene is named only where the DNA matches it firmly. Only part of the rows carry a size: once, few, many, or a class if the clone is expanded.

v_gene: TRBV6-5
j_gene: TRBJ1-3
abundance: .
d_gene: .
CDR3nt: TGTGCCAGCAGTAACGGAAACACCATATATTTT
CDR3aa: CASSNGNTIYF

v_gene: TRBV27
j_gene: TRBJ2-1
abundance: .
d_gene: .
CDR3nt: TGTGCCAGCAGTAGACATGTTTACAATGAGCAGTTCTTC
CDR3aa: CASSRHVYNEQFF

v_gene: TRBV27
j_gene: TRBJ2-1
abundance: .
d_gene: .
CDR3nt: TGTGCCAGCAGGACGGACAGTAACATCTACAATGAGCAGTTCTTC
CDR3aa: CASRTDSNIYNEQFF

v_gene: TRBV6-5
j_gene: TRBJ1-5
abundance: .
d_gene: .
CDR3nt: TGTGCCAGCAAGGTCCTACGAGGTAGCAATCAGCCCCAGCATTTT
CDR3aa: CASKVLRGSNQPQHF

v_gene: TRBV12-5
j_gene: TRBJ2-1
abundance: .
d_gene: .
CDR3nt: TGTGCTAGTGGTTTGCCCGTGGGAATGGACAGCTACAATGAGCAGTTCTTC
CDR3aa: CASGLPVGMDSYNEQFF

v_gene: TRBV4-1
j_gene: TRBJ2-7
abundance: .
d_gene: .
CDR3nt: TGCGCCAGCAGCCAGTCAGCGACTTTGACCTACGAGCAGTACTTC
CDR3aa: CASSQSATLTYEQYF

v_gene: TRBV9
j_gene: TRBJ1-1
abundance: .
d_gene: .
CDR3nt: TGTGCCAGCAGCGTAGCTGAAGGGTACACTGAAGCTTTCTTT
CDR3aa: CASSVAEGYTEAFF

v_gene: TRBV13
j_gene: TRBJ2-5
abundance: .
d_gene: .
CDR3nt: TGTGCCAGCAGCTATCCATTAGCGTCCGAAGAGACCCAGTACTTC
CDR3aa: CASSYPLASEETQYF

v_gene: TRBV11-2
j_gene: TRBJ2-7
abundance: .
d_gene: .
CDR3nt: TGTGCCAGCAGCTTTGGGGAAGGCCCCTACGAGCAGTACTTC
CDR3aa: CASSFGEGPYEQYF

v_gene: TRBV6-5
j_gene: TRBJ1-2
abundance: .
d_gene: TRBD1
CDR3nt: TGTGCCAGCAGTTTCGACAGGGACTATGGCTACACCTTC
CDR3aa: CASSFDRDYGYTF

v_gene: TRBV21-1
j_gene: TRBJ2-7
abundance: .
d_gene: .
CDR3nt: TGTGCCAGCAGCAAACAGGGGACAGGGGGCGTGAGGAACGAGCAGTACTTC
CDR3aa: CASSKQGTGGVRNEQYF

v_gene: TRBV27
j_gene: TRBJ2-7
abundance: .
d_gene: TRBD1
CDR3nt: TGTGCCAGCAGGCCGGGACAGGGCTCCTACGAGCAGTACTTC
CDR3aa: CASRPGQGSYEQYF

v_gene: TRBV29-1
j_gene: TRBJ1-3
abundance: .
d_gene: .
CDR3nt: TGCAGCGTAGACTCGACAGGAACAAGCTCTGGAAACACCATATATTTT
CDR3aa: CSVDSTGTSSGNTIYF

v_gene: TRBV13
j_gene: TRBJ2-7
abundance: .
d_gene: .
CDR3nt: TGTGCCAGCAGCTTAGAAGGGGACTCCTACGAGCAGTACTTC
CDR3aa: CASSLEGDSYEQYF

v_gene: TRBV6-6
j_gene: TRBJ2-1
abundance: .
d_gene: .
CDR3nt: TGTGCCAGCAGTTACCGAGATGAGCAGTTCTTC
CDR3aa: CASSYRDEQFF

v_gene: TRBV25-1
j_gene: TRBJ2-1
abundance: .
d_gene: .
CDR3nt: TGTGCCAGCAGTGATCCTGGGGGCTCCTACAATGAGCAGTTCTTC
CDR3aa: CASSDPGGSYNEQFF

v_gene: TRBV7-9
j_gene: TRBJ2-3
abundance: .
d_gene: .
CDR3nt: TGTGCCAGCAGCCCCCCCGACAGCGGGCACACAGATACGCAGTATTTT
CDR3aa: CASSPPDSGHTDTQYF

v_gene: TRBV7-8
j_gene: TRBJ2-1
abundance: .
d_gene: TRBD1
CDR3nt: TGTGCCAGCAGCTCTCCCCGGGACAGTATCGGCAATGAGCAGTTCTTC
CDR3aa: CASSSPRDSIGNEQFF

v_gene: TRBV27
j_gene: TRBJ1-4
abundance: .
d_gene: .
CDR3nt: TGTGCCAGCAGAGGGGGGGCGCTGGTTGAAAAACTGTTTTTT
CDR3aa: CASRGGALVEKLFF

v_gene: TRBV2
j_gene: TRBJ2-2
abundance: .
d_gene: .
CDR3nt: TGTGCCAGCAGTGCGAGGGAGAACACCGGGGAGCTGTTTTTT
CDR3aa: CASSARENTGELFF

v_gene: TRBV7-6
j_gene: TRBJ2-1
abundance: .
d_gene: TRBD1
CDR3nt: TGTGCCAGCAGCCCTCGGACAGGGTTAAACAATGAGCAGTTCTTC
CDR3aa: CASSPRTGLNNEQFF

v_gene: TRBV5-3
j_gene: TRBJ2-7
abundance: .
d_gene: TRBD2
CDR3nt: TGTGCCAGCAGCTTTGGACTAGCGGCTTACGAGCAGTACTTC
CDR3aa: CASSFGLAAYEQYF

v_gene: TRBV19
j_gene: TRBJ2-1
abundance: .
d_gene: TRBD2
CDR3nt: TGTGCCAGTAGTATATCTAGCGGGAGGGCCTCCTACAATGAGCAGTTCTTC
CDR3aa: CASSISSGRASYNEQFF

v_gene: TRBV30
j_gene: TRBJ1-5
abundance: once
d_gene: .
CDR3nt: TGTGCCTGGAGTGTAAGCTCGATTAGCAATCAGCCCCAGCATTTT
CDR3aa: CAWSVSSISNQPQHF

v_gene: TRBV7-3
j_gene: TRBJ2-3
abundance: few
d_gene: TRBD2
CDR3nt: TGTGCCAGCAGCCTAACTAGCGGGGAAACAGATACGCAGTATTTT
CDR3aa: CASSLTSGETDTQYF

v_gene: TRBV4-2
j_gene: TRBJ2-7
abundance: .
d_gene: .
CDR3nt: TGTGCCAGCAGCCAGGGTGCCTACGAGCAGTACTTC
CDR3aa: CASSQGAYEQYF

v_gene: TRBV19
j_gene: TRBJ1-1
abundance: .
d_gene: .
CDR3nt: TGTGCCAGTAGTATGGGGGGACACTTATCAAACACTGAAGCTTTCTTT
CDR3aa: CASSMGGHLSNTEAFF

v_gene: TRBV29-1
j_gene: TRBJ1-2
abundance: .
d_gene: TRBD1
CDR3nt: TGCAGCGTTGTCCCTACAGGGGACTATGGCTACACCTTC
CDR3aa: CSVVPTGDYGYTF

v_gene: TRBV14
j_gene: TRBJ2-4
abundance: .
d_gene: TRBD2
CDR3nt: TGTGCCAGCAGCCAGGGACTAGCGGGCCCTAAAAACATTCAGTACTTC
CDR3aa: CASSQGLAGPKNIQYF

v_gene: TRBV5-8
j_gene: TRBJ1-2
abundance: few
d_gene: .
CDR3nt: TGTGCCGCAGCCATAGGGGAGGGCTACACCTTC
CDR3aa: CAAAIGEGYTF

v_gene: TRBV4-1
j_gene: TRBJ2-1
abundance: .
d_gene: .
CDR3nt: TGCGCCAGCAGCCAAGTGGTGGACCCCTACAATGAGCAGTTCTTC
CDR3aa: CASSQVVDPYNEQFF

v_gene: TRBV6-1
j_gene: TRBJ2-1
abundance: .
d_gene: .
CDR3nt: TGTGCCAGCAGTGAAAGCCCGACGGGTAGCAATGAGCAGTTCTTC
CDR3aa: CASSESPTGSNEQFF

v_gene: TRBV11-2
j_gene: TRBJ1-4
abundance: once
d_gene: .
CDR3nt: TGTGCCAGCAGCTTAGGAGGGTTGATGGTGGAAAAACTGTTTTTT
CDR3aa: CASSLGGLMVEKLFF

v_gene: TRBV7-3
j_gene: TRBJ2-1
abundance: .
d_gene: .
CDR3nt: TGTGCCAGCAGCTTATTCGGGGGAATAAACAATGAGCAGTTCTTC
CDR3aa: CASSLFGGINNEQFF

v_gene: TRBV30
j_gene: TRBJ2-7
abundance: .
d_gene: .
CDR3nt: TGTGCCTGGAGCGACGACAGCTACGAGCAGTACTTC
CDR3aa: CAWSDDSYEQYF

v_gene: TRBV7-9
j_gene: TRBJ1-5
abundance: once
d_gene: .
CDR3nt: TGTGCCAGCAGTTTGACAGGCCTCAATCAGCCCCAGCATTTT
CDR3aa: CASSLTGLNQPQHF

v_gene: TRBV28
j_gene: TRBJ2-1
abundance: .
d_gene: .
CDR3nt: TGTGCCAGCAGCCACAGGGAGAGACACTACAATGAGCAGTTCTTC
CDR3aa: CASSHRERHYNEQFF

v_gene: TRBV4-3
j_gene: TRBJ1-2
abundance: .
d_gene: .
CDR3nt: TGCGCCAGCAGCCAGAACCAGGGAGATGGCTACACCTTC
CDR3aa: CASSQNQGDGYTF

v_gene: TRBV28
j_gene: TRBJ1-1
abundance: once
d_gene: .
CDR3nt: TGTGCCAGCAGTCACGCGGGCGGTGGGACTGAAGCTTTCTTT
CDR3aa: CASSHAGGGTEAFF

v_gene: TRBV27
j_gene: TRBJ1-2
abundance: .
d_gene: TRBD1
CDR3nt: TGTGCCAGCAGTTTATCTACAGGGGGGGCAAATGGCTACACCTTC
CDR3aa: CASSLSTGGANGYTF

v_gene: TRBV19
j_gene: TRBJ2-2
abundance: .
d_gene: .
CDR3nt: TGTGCCAGTACCGTCCCCGGGGAGCTGTTTTTT
CDR3aa: CASTVPGELFF

v_gene: TRBV7-9
j_gene: TRBJ2-2
abundance: .
d_gene: .
CDR3nt: TGTGCCAGCAGCCGCGGGCCCGCGGAGCTGTTTTTT
CDR3aa: CASSRGPAELFF

v_gene: TRBV6-4
j_gene: TRBJ2-3
abundance: once
d_gene: .
CDR3nt: TGTGCCAGCAGTGACTCCGGGACTTCCAAGAAGTATTTT
CDR3aa: CASSDSGTSKKYF

v_gene: TRBV7-2
j_gene: TRBJ1-1
abundance: .
d_gene: .
CDR3nt: TGTGCCAGCAGCTCCGTGTCCGGGACACTGAACACTGAAGCTTTCTTT
CDR3aa: CASSSVSGTLNTEAFF

v_gene: TRBV28
j_gene: TRBJ1-5
abundance: .
d_gene: .
CDR3nt: TGTGCCAGCAAATCGAGTGAGCCCAATCAGCCCCAGCATTTT
CDR3aa: CASKSSEPNQPQHF

v_gene: TRBV7-5
j_gene: TRBJ2-7
abundance: few
d_gene: .
CDR3nt: TGTGCCAGCAGCTTAGCGACTTCCCCAGGGGGGTACGAGCAGTACTTC
CDR3aa: CASSLATSPGGYEQYF